The 31 T cell receptor beta chains listed next were all sequenced from one sample in a study of shared clonotypes between healthy human individuals. Sequencing was performed with immunoSEQ multiplex PCR; in TCRdb, only in-frame clones are kept and a portion is missing. This sample has around 990,000 clones, with approximately 80% found just once. What was sequenced was memory CD4+ T cells from PBMCs. Subset given: CD45RA-negative fraction. These receptors all come from a man aged 18 to 29 in good health. Some clones in this sample may be carry-over from other donors' samples.

The rearrangement uses TRBV27 and TRBJ1-2; perhaps TRBD1 as D (6 bases). Trimming removed 1 base at V and 2 bases at J, with 17 bases between. The CDR3 covers 17 residues. Germline V gene data show CDR1 as MNHEY and CDR2 as SMNVEV (reference sequence). This CDR3 is CASSLYYGGTTNYGYTF. For the CDR3, the DNA is TGTGCCAGCAGTTTATACTACGGCGGGACAACAAACTATGGCTACACCTTC.

The chain has TRBV5-1 and TRBJ2-6; D is unresolved. CDR1 and CDR2 from the germline V gene are SGHRS and YFSETQ. Trimming left V 0 bases short and J 1 base short, with 8 bases between. This CDR3 has 16 residues. For the CDR3, the DNA is TGCGCCAGCAGCTTGGCCGTTGCATCTGGGGCCAACGTCCTGACTTTC. Translated: CASSLAVASGANVLTF. Full variable domain (rest looked up from reference TRBV5-1 and TRBJ2-6): KAGVTQTPRYLIKTRGQQVTLSCSPISGHRSVSWYQQTPGQGLQFLFEYFSETQRNKGNFPGRFSGRQFSNSRSEMNVSTLELGDSALYLCASSLAVASGANVLTFGAGSRLTVL.

This clone showed up many times. The rearrangement uses TRBV2 and TRBJ1-2, with D maybe TRBD1 (6 bases). The CDR3 is made up of 15 amino acids. Germline V gene sequence: CDR1 SNHLY, CDR2 FYNNEI. The V and J ends lost 8 bases and 11 bases respectively, with 27 bases between them. The CDR3 region has the DNA TGTGCCAGCGTCCGAGGGGTGACAGGACTTTTGCGATACACCTTC. Protein product: CASVRGVTGLLRYTF.

The DNA of the CDR3 is TGTGCCAGCAGCTTTGGCGGGCCTATACAAGAGACCCAGTACTTC. As protein: CASSFGGPIQETQYF. This chain uses TRBV5-4 with TRBJ2-5, with D possibly being TRBD2 (5 bases). Germline V gives CDR1 SGHNT, CDR2 YYREEE (reference sequence). The germline V and J ends were trimmed by 2 bases and 2 bases, with 13 bases remaining between them. The CDR3 has 15 amino acids.

The gene calls are TRBV5-6 and TRBJ1-2; the D is unclear. Trimming removed 0 bases from V and 8 bases from J, with 11 bases in between. Germline V lookup: CDR1 SGHDT, CDR2 YYEEEE. This CDR3 comprises 13 residues. Written as DNA, the CDR3 is TGTGCCAGCAGCTTGGGTTTAGGGCGCGGCTACACCTTC. It encodes CASSLGLGRGYTF.

The rearrangement uses TRBV7-9 and TRBJ1-1, with unresolved D. The germline V gene has CDR1 SEHNR and CDR2 FQNEAQ (reference sequence). There are 15 residues in the CDR3. The ends were cut back, 5 bases at V and 2 bases at J, with 15 bases in the middle. For the CDR3, the DNA is TGTGCCAGCAGCGAAGACGTCGGGCTCAACACTGAAGCTTTCTTT. Its translation: CASSEDVGLNTEAFF.

The chain uses TRBV29-1 and TRBJ2-1; D is undetermined. The ends were cut back, 4 bases at V and 5 bases at J, with 6 bases in the middle. The CDR3 consists of 11 residues. Per germline, CDR1 SQVTM and CDR2 ANQGSEA. The CDR3 protein is CSVALDNEQFF. CDR3 in DNA: TGCAGCGTTGCCCTGGACAATGAGCAGTTCTTC.

The rearrangement uses TRBV27 and TRBJ1-4, with 11 bases identical to TRBD1. CDR1 MNHEY and CDR2 SMNVEV come from the germline V gene (reference sequence). The CDR3 runs to 19 residues. The junction had 14 bases not matched to a gene; V was cut back by 5 bases and J by 3 bases. CDR3 nucleotide sequence: TGTGCCAGCAGTCCGATACCACCGGGACAGGGGGTTTCTAATGAAAAACTGTTTTTT. As protein: CASSPIPPGQGVSNEKLFF.

This clone was seen more than once but under ten times. V and J are TRBV20-1 and TRBJ1-4; D is uncertain. This CDR3 has 11 residues. V lost 6 bases and J lost 8, with 10 bases in between. Germline CDR1 reads DFQATT; CDR2 reads SNEGSKA (reference sequence). Written as DNA, the CDR3 is TGCAGTGCGGCCGGAAACGAAAAACTGTTTTTT. This codes for CSAAGNEKLFF.

CDR3 in DNA: TGTGCCAGCAGCTTTCACAACTACGAGCAGTACTTC. It is translated as CASSFHNYEQYF. The chain uses TRBV5-4 and TRBJ2-7; D is unclear. The V gene lost 2 bases and the J gene lost 3 bases, with 6 bases spanning the gap. Germline CDR1 reads SGHNT; CDR2 reads YYREEE (reference sequence). This CDR3 region has 12 residues. Combining the CDR3 with reference TRBV5-4 and TRBJ2-7 gives the whole variable domain ETGVTQSPTHLIKTRGQQVTLRCSSQSGHNTVSWYQQALGQGPQFIFQYYREEENGRGNFPPRFSGLQFPNYSSELNVNALELDDSALYLCASSFHNYEQYFGPGTRLTVT.

The chain uses TRBV5-6 and TRBJ2-7, with D perhaps matching TRBD2 (5 bases). Trimming cost V 3 bases and J 5 bases, with 18 bases left between them. Looked up from germline, CDR1 is SGHDT and CDR2 is YYEEEE. This CDR3 has 15 residues. CDR3 loop: CASSSRRVASHEQYF. For the CDR3, the DNA is TGTGCCAGCAGCTCAAGGCGGGTAGCCAGCCACGAGCAGTACTTC.

CDR3 nucleotide sequence: TGTGCCAGCAGCCCAAACCTAGGCCAGGGACACACCGGGGAGCTGTTTTTT. Translation: CASSPNLGQGHTGELFF. This chain connects TRBV11-3 to TRBJ2-2; perhaps D is TRBD1 or TRBD2 (5 bases each). V was shortened by 5 bases and J by 3 bases, with 19 bases between the two germline ends. CDR1 and CDR2 (germline): SGHNT, YENEEA. CDR3 length: 17 residues. Together with reference TRBV11-3 and TRBJ2-2, the CDR3 gives the full variable domain: EAGVVQSPRYKIIEKKQPVAFWCNPISGHNTLYWYLQNLGQGPELLIRYENEEAVDDSQLPKDRFSAERLKGVDSTLKIQPAELGDSAVYLCASSPNLGQGHTGELFFGEGSRLTVL.

The chain combines TRBV6-5 with TRBJ1-2; no clear D gene. Trimming took 4 bases from V and 4 from J, leaving 13 bases between them. Germline V gene sequence: CDR1 MNHEY, CDR2 SVGAGI. The CDR3 spans 14 residues. CDR3 in DNA: TGTGCCAGCAGTTGGACCGACTTGGGCTATGGCTACACCTTC. Protein sequence: CASSWTDLGYGYTF.

This clone was counted only a few times. The chain links TRBV5-1 to TRBJ2-1, with D unresolved. This CDR3 region has 14 residues. The V gene lost 0 bases and the J gene lost 5 bases, with 9 bases spanning the gap. The germline V gene encodes CDR1 SGHRS and CDR2 YFSETQ. Here the CDR3 reads CASSLAVGNNEQFF. The CDR3, as DNA: TGCGCCAGCAGCTTGGCCGTGGGGAACAATGAGCAGTTCTTC.

The chain employs TRBV10-3 and TRBJ2-7, with a possible D match to TRBD2 (6 bases). Trimming left V 7 bases short and J 5 bases short, with 12 bases between. This CDR3 spans 12 amino acids. The germline CDR1 and CDR2 sequences are ENHRY and SYGVKD. The CDR3 nucleotides are TGTGCCATCAAGGGACTGAATAACGAGCAGTACTTC. It yields the protein CAIKGLNNEQYF.

Worth noting for this clone: A far larger clone is a single base away, which makes a read error likely. This same CDR3 is encoded by further DNA sequences in the sample. The V and J genes are TRBV6-5 and TRBJ1-1; D might be TRBD1 (6 bases). Per the germline V gene, CDR1 is MNHEY and CDR2 is SVGAGI. The V gene lost 5 bases and the J gene lost 1 base, with 8 bases spanning the gap. The CDR3 contains 13 residues. CDR3 amino acids: CASSRTENTEAFF. Here the CDR3 DNA reads TGTGCCAGCAGTCGGACAGAGAACACTGAAGCTTTCTTT.

V is TRBV7-9 and J is TRBJ1-3; no clear D. The CDR3 loop spans 12 amino acids. Germline V gives CDR1 SEHNR, CDR2 FQNEAQ (reference sequence). V gave up 5 bases and J gave up 10 bases, with 12 bases separating them. The CDR3 spells CASSLTAATIYF. The CDR3 DNA reads TGTGCCAGCAGCCTCACGGCGGCGACCATATATTTT.

The J gene is TRBJ1-2, the V gene TRBV5-1; 7 bases match TRBD1. The CDR3 contains 15 residues. The ends lost 3 bases at V and 4 bases at J; junction bases unmatched: 9. CDR1 and CDR2 from the germline V gene are SGHRS and YFSETQ. Here the CDR3 reads CASSSGTGVAYGYTF. The CDR3 DNA reads TGCGCCAGCAGCTCCGGTACAGGGGTTGCCTATGGCTACACCTTC.

The chain links TRBV19 to TRBJ1-2; TRBD1 is a possible D gene (5 bases). Trimming removed 7 bases from V and 6 bases from J, with 18 bases in between. The CDR3 loop spans 14 amino acids. Germline V gene sequence: CDR1 LNHDA, CDR2 SQIVND (reference sequence). CDR3 bases: TGTGCCAGTACTCGGACAAGGGCCGAGGATGGCTACACCTTC. Protein product: CASTRTRAEDGYTF.

This CDR3 reads CASSIGSGSTDTQYF. The CDR3 DNA is TGTGCCAGTAGTATAGGAAGCGGGAGCACAGATACGCAGTATTTT. The V and J genes are TRBV19 and TRBJ2-3, with D possibly TRBD2 on 6 matching bases. Per germline, CDR1 LNHDA and CDR2 SQIVND (reference sequence). This CDR3 comprises 15 residues. V was pared by 1 base and J by 0 bases, with 8 bases between.

Only a few counts were recorded for this clone. The chain combines TRBV7-2 with TRBJ2-7; 9 bases align to TRBD2. Germline V CDR1 and CDR2: SGHTA, FQGNSA. V shed 1 base, J shed 2 bases, and the junction held 6 bases outside the gene matches. The CDR3 totals 16 residues. The chain's CDR3 is CASSLGPSGRTYEQYF. CDR3 DNA sequence: TGTGCCAGCAGCTTAGGGCCCAGCGGGAGGACCTACGAGCAGTACTTC. The complete variable domain, with remaining parts taken from reference TRBV7-2 and TRBJ2-7, reads GAGVSQSPSNKVTEKGKDVELRCDPISGHTALYWYRQSLGQGLEFLIYFQGNSAPDKSGLPSDRFSAERTGGSVSTLTIQRTQQEDSAVYLCASSLGPSGRTYEQYFGPGTRLTVT.

Turning to this clone: A much more abundant neighbour one base away suggests this may be a read error. The chain combines TRBV5-4 with TRBJ1-1; D call uncertain. Trimming pared 0 bases from V and 0 bases from J, leaving 0 bases between. Germline CDR1 reads SGHNT; CDR2 reads YYREEE (reference sequence). This CDR3 spans 12 amino acids. The chain's CDR3 is CASSLVNTEAFF. CDR3 nucleotides: TGTGCCAGCAGCTTGGTGAACACTGAAGCTTTCTTT.

This sequence joins TRBV7-9 and TRBJ2-1; D not resolved. From germline, CDR1 is SEHNR and CDR2 FQNEAQ (reference sequence). The CDR3 spans 15 residues. Trimming pared 7 bases from V and 5 bases from J, leaving 18 bases between. CDR3 DNA: TGTGCCAGCACCCTATCTAGGGTTCTCCACAATGAGCAGTTCTTC. Protein product: CASTLSRVLHNEQFF. Using reference TRBV7-9 and TRBJ2-1 for the parts outside the CDR3, the full variable domain is DTGVSQNPRHKITKRGQNVTFRCDPISEHNRLYWYRQTLGQGPEFLTYFQNEAQLEKSRLLSDRFSAERPKGSFSTLEIQRTEQGDSAMYLCASTLSRVLHNEQFFGPGTRLTVL.

The chain couples TRBV2 to TRBJ2-3; maybe TRBD2 (7 bases). V was trimmed by 6 bases and J by 1 base, leaving 14 bases between them. Germline CDR1 is SNHLY and CDR2 is FYNNEI. This CDR3 is built from 15 residues. The CDR3 coding sequence is TGTGCCAGCAGGGGGGGGCGGGCTGGCACAGATACGCAGTATTTT. As protein: CASRGGRAGTDTQYF.

This clone was picked up a small number of times. V usage is TRBV7-2 and J usage is TRBJ1-5; a weak D match, TRBD1 (5 bases). This CDR3 has 15 amino acids. Looked up from germline, CDR1 is SGHTA and CDR2 is FQGNSA. V dropped 3 bases and J dropped 0 bases, with 9 bases sitting between them. In DNA form, the CDR3 reads TGTGCCAGCAGCTTTGGGGCAGTTAGCAATCAGCCCCAGCATTTT. Translating gives CASSFGAVSNQPQHF.

The chain couples TRBV2 to TRBJ1-2, with no clear D. The germline V and J ends were trimmed by 0 bases and 0 bases, with 8 bases remaining between them. The CDR3 is 15 amino acids. Germline V CDR1 and CDR2: SNHLY, FYNNEI. The CDR3 sequence is CASSEAGGTNYGYTF. The DNA of the CDR3 is TGTGCCAGCAGTGAAGCGGGCGGAACTAACTATGGCTACACCTTC.

The chain employs TRBV28 and TRBJ1-2; 7 nucleotides match TRBD1. The CDR3 runs 15 residues. CDR1 is MDHEN, CDR2 SYDVKM, per germline. V shed 9 bases and J 7 bases; nucleotides not matched to a gene: 17. In nucleotides, the CDR3 is TGTGCCAGTACTCCTGCGGGGCAGGGGGGTGGTGGCTACACCTTC. This encodes CASTPAGQGGGGYTF.

V is TRBV5-1 and J is TRBJ1-1; TRBD1 matches 9 bases. Germline CDR1 is SGHRS and CDR2 is YFSETQ. There are 16 residues in the CDR3. J gave up 0 bases and V 3 bases, and 6 bases lay outside the gene matches. DNA of the CDR3: TGCGCCAGCAGCTCTACAGGGGGCTCCATGAACACTGAAGCTTTCTTT. This encodes CASSSTGGSMNTEAFF.

With regard to this clone: A single base separates this from a much larger clone, so it may be a read error. Other DNA sequences in the same sample also yield this CDR3. V is TRBV7-2 and J is TRBJ2-3; D is unresolved. Trimming took 3 bases from V and 6 from J, leaving 4 bases between them. This CDR3 has 11 amino acids. Germline V lookup: CDR1 SGHTA, CDR2 FQGNSA. The CDR3 sequence is CASSFFDTQYF. The CDR3, as DNA: TGTGCCAGCAGCTTCTTTGATACGCAGTATTTT.

This clone was detected a few times. The CDR3 coding sequence is TGTGCCTCCTCCGGGAGCGGGAACCGGGGCACAGATACGCAGTATTTT. Translation gives CASSGSGNRGTDTQYF. The chain combines TRBV2 with TRBJ2-3; 7 bases line up with TRBD2. The germline gives CDR1 SNHLY, CDR2 FYNNEI. CDR3 size: 16 residues. The ends lost 11 bases at V and 1 base at J; junction bases unmatched: 15.

The CDR3 DNA sequence: TGTGCCAGCAGTTTTGACAGGGTGAACACTGAAGCTTTCTTT. It is translated as CASSFDRVNTEAFF. V usage is TRBV28 and J usage is TRBJ1-1; 7 bases map to TRBD1. The germline V gene has CDR1 MDHEN and CDR2 SYDVKM. The CDR3 runs 14 residues. V lost 3 bases to trimming and J lost 0 bases; unmatched junction nucleotides: 1. The full variable domain, its missing parts supplied by reference TRBV28 and TRBJ1-1, is DVKVTQSSRYLVKRTGEKVFLECVQDMDHENMFWYRQDPGLGLRLIYFSYDVKMKEKGDIPEGYSVSREKKERFSLILESASTNQTSMYLCASSFDRVNTEAFFGQGTRLTVV.